This TCR beta chain was captured by sequencing in a study of T cells after yellow fever vaccination. About the research overall: The authors prepared low-cell-number fractions using SMART-Seq v4 Ultra Low Input. Notes on the study in general: Booster samples showed a return of most primary-vaccination clones (approximately 96% CD4, 80% to 90% CD8). Abundant clonotypes from the bulk population could get into FACS-sorted repertoires as contaminants.

TCRdb processed the 5' RACE reads anew with MiXCR; each CDR3 protein has one entry. The data contain hundreds of thousands of distinct CDR3 sequences, about 13% of them singletons. This clonotype was counted a few times. Antigen: not known. The sequence came from a man aged 25 to 40 who received the YFV17D yellow fever vaccine. The sequencing here drew on PBMCs, taken on the day of the yellow fever booster vaccination.

In nucleotides, the CDR3 is TGCGCCAGCAGATTTAATTACAATGAGCAGTTCTTC. Its translation: CASRFNYNEQFF. The gene calls are TRBV5-1 and TRBJ2-1, with no clear D. The CDR3 runs to 12 residues. Germline values: CDR1 SGHRS, CDR2 YFSETQ. The V end lost 5 bases, the J end lost 4 bases, and 7 bases lay between the germline ends.